This T cell receptor beta chain was identified during a study of T cell changes during pregnancy in multiple sclerosis. Measured with immunoSEQ multiplex PCR; TCRdb has only the in-frame clones, and not every one. This sample has about 51,000 clones, with approximately 93% found just once. This clonotype originated in a female donor with multiple sclerosis, enrolled in a pregnancy study. The sequences come from peripheral blood, collected in the second trimester of pregnancy.

DNA for the CDR3: TGTGCCAGCAGCCCAGGGACTAGCGGGAGGAGTTGGCAAGAGACCCAGTACTTC. It encodes CASSPGTSGRSWQETQYF. V usage is TRBV5-4 and J usage is TRBJ2-5; 15 bases line up with TRBD2. V was clipped by 4 bases and J by 2 bases; unmatched bases: 9. CDR3 size: 18 residues. Per the germline V gene, CDR1 is SGHNT and CDR2 is YYREEE (reference sequence).